What follows are 15 T cell receptor beta chains derived from one specimen sequenced in a study of identical twins (dated by TCRdb to the mid-2010s). The library was generated by 5' RACE. TCRdb shows the sequencer as Illumina HiSeq 2000. The public reads were reprocessed in TCRdb via fastp at Q25 and MiXCR, keeping in-frame beta chains. One record per CDR3 amino acid sequence lists the most common genes and DNA. The sample records around 290,000 distinct CDR3 sequences, nearly 9.5% of which are singletons. The ten largest clones take up roughly 7% of the sample. These sequences were also reported in another study, on yellow fever vaccine responses in identical twins.

The source material was CD8+ T cells sorted from blood. Source of these receptors: a woman aged 18-30 years in good health.

This clonotype has at least ten counts. Here the CDR3 reads CASSLARQINTEAFF. DNA for the CDR3: TGTGCCAGCAGCTTAGCGCGGCAGATCAACACTGAAGCTTTCTTT. V is TRBV7-9 and J is TRBJ1-1; no clear D gene. Trimming took 0 bases from V and 2 from J, leaving 10 bases between them. This CDR3 is built from 15 residues. CDR1 and CDR2 from the germline V gene are SEHNR and FQNEAQ (reference sequence).

In regard to this clonotype: A read error may account for a junction end that differs from germline. This rearrangement joins TRBV10-3 to TRBJ2-4, with 7 bases lining up with TRBD1. CDR3 length: 12 residues. Germline V lookup: CDR1 ENHRY, CDR2 SYGVKD. Written as DNA, the CDR3 is TGCGGAGCAGGGGGTGATGGAAACATTCAGTACTTC. Translating gives CGAGGDGNIQYF.

This clonotype showed up many times. This chain joins TRBV29-1 and TRBJ2-7; tentative D call: TRBD1 (5 bases). There are 14 residues in the CDR3. Per the germline V gene, CDR1 is SQVTM and CDR2 is ANQGSEA. Trimming took off 4 bases at V and 7 bases at J, with 20 bases between the two ends. As DNA, the CDR3 is TGCAGCGTTGTTCAGGCCCAGGGTGGGGTTGAGCAGTACTTC. It translates to CSVVQAQGGVEQYF.

This clonotype was seen more than once but under ten times. This chain uses TRBV9 with TRBJ1-4, with D unresolved. Trimming stripped 0 bases from V and 4 bases from J, with 16 bases between. Germline V gives CDR1 SGDLS, CDR2 YYNGEE. The CDR3 has 17 amino acids. This CDR3 is CASSVEGLAGINEKLFF. In DNA, the CDR3 is TGTGCCAGCAGCGTAGAGGGCCTCGCGGGTATTAATGAAAAACTGTTTTTT.

The rearrangement joins TRBV7-6 to TRBJ2-1; 8 bases line up with TRBD2. With V trimmed by 3 bases and J by 7 bases, 5 bases remained unmatched. Germline V gene data show CDR1 as SGHVS and CDR2 as FNYEAQ. The CDR3 loop spans 14 amino acids. The CDR3 nucleotides are TGTGCCAGCAGCTTGGGACTAGGAGAGAATGAGCAGTTCTTC. This translates into CASSLGLGENEQFF. The whole variable domain, remainder taken from reference TRBV7-6 and TRBJ2-1, is GAGVSQSPRYKVTKRGQDVALRCDPISGHVSLYWYRQALGQGPEFLTYFNYEAQQDKSGLPNDRFSAERPEGSISTLTIQRTEQRDSAMYRCASSLGLGENEQFFGPGTRLTVL.

The chain carries TRBV6-1 and TRBJ2-2; TRBD2 might be the D (7 bases). Germline-derived CDR1 and CDR2 are MNHNS and SASEGT. V gave up 8 bases and J gave up 5 bases, with 15 bases separating them. This CDR3 has 14 residues. This chain's CDR3 is CASEEGGPTGELFF. For the CDR3, the DNA is TGTGCCAGCGAAGAGGGGGGGCCAACCGGGGAGCTGTTTTTT.

J is TRBJ2-3 and V is TRBV7-2; 7 bases align to TRBD2. The germline V gene has CDR1 SGHTA and CDR2 FQGNSA. This CDR3 contains 14 residues. J lost 6 bases, V lost 4 bases, and 7 bases had no gene match. The CDR3 here is CASSSGGGVDTQYF. CDR3 in DNA: TGTGCCAGCAGCTCCGGGGGAGGGGTGGATACGCAGTATTTT. The variable domain in full, with the rest retrieved from reference TRBV7-2 and TRBJ2-3, is GAGVSQSPSNKVTEKGKDVELRCDPISGHTALYWYRQSLGQGLEFLIYFQGNSAPDKSGLPSDRFSAERTGGSVSTLTIQRTQQEDSAVYLCASSSGGGVDTQYFGPGTRLTVL.

The chain recombines TRBV6-5 with TRBJ2-7; the D is unclear. Germline V CDR1 and CDR2: MNHEY, SVGAGI. Trimming shortened V by 2 bases and J by 2 bases, and 10 bases separated the two germline ends. CDR3 size: 14 residues. The CDR3 DNA follows: TGTGCCAGCAGTTACGGGCTAGGTACCTACGAGCAGTACTTC. It encodes CASSYGLGTYEQYF.

The table lists this clonotype with many counts. The V gene is TRBV5-4, the J gene TRBJ2-1, with D perhaps TRBD2 (7 bases). Trimming removed 1 base at V and 0 bases at J, with 20 bases between. The CDR3 runs to 19 residues. Germline values: CDR1 SGHNT, CDR2 YYREEE (reference sequence). As DNA, the CDR3 is TGTGCCAGCAGCTTGTGGGGGCGGGGAGGGACCTACTCCTACAATGAGCAGTTCTTC. Translating it yields CASSLWGRGGTYSYNEQFF.

A note on this clonotype: One base away lies a much larger clone, so this may be a sequencing read error. V is TRBV20-1 and J is TRBJ2-5, with a tentative D call TRBD1 (6 bases). The germline gives CDR1 DFQATT, CDR2 SNEGSKA (reference sequence). With 1 base removed from V and 2 bases from J, the gap between germline ends came to 14 bases. The CDR3 is made up of 15 amino acids. This CDR3 is CSARGDRTEQETQYF. In DNA, the CDR3 is TGCAGTGCTAGAGGCGACCGGACAGAGCAAGAGACCCAGTACTTC.

This clonotype was seen ten or more times. This CDR3 reads CASSLVGNTIYF. For the CDR3, the DNA is TGTGCCAGCAGTCTGGTCGGAAACACCATATATTTT. J is TRBJ1-3 and V is TRBV12-3 or TRBV12-4; D ambiguous. V lost 5 bases to trimming and J lost 4 bases, with 6 bases between them. The CDR3 extends over 12 amino acids.

This clonotype was seen at least ten times. This chain links TRBV7-9 with TRBJ2-1; D might be TRBD2 (6 bases). This CDR3 region has 16 residues. CDR1 SEHNR and CDR2 FQNEAQ come from the germline V gene (reference sequence). V was trimmed by 2 bases and J by 1 base, leaving 12 bases between them. The CDR3 region is CASSLLPGLSYNEQFF. The CDR3 DNA sequence: TGTGCCAGCAGCTTACTCCCGGGACTTTCCTACAATGAGCAGTTCTTC.

The chain uses TRBV11-3 and TRBJ2-1, with 7 bases lining up with TRBD1. The CDR3 has 15 amino acids. After removal of 3 bases from V and 8 bases from J, the junction contained 10 bases not matched to a gene. Germline CDR1 SGHNT, CDR2 YENEEA. The CDR3 DNA reads TGTGCCAGCAGCTTTACCGGGACAGCGAGGGATGAGCAGTTCTTC. Its translation is CASSFTGTARDEQFF.

This clonotype occurred many times. J is TRBJ1-2 and V is TRBV4-2, with D hard to call. Germline CDR1 reads LGHNA; CDR2 reads YNFKEQ. The CDR3 runs to 15 residues. Trimming pared 4 bases from V and 3 bases from J, leaving 15 bases between. Here the CDR3 reads CASSLLVGSDYGYTF. In DNA form, the CDR3 reads TGTGCCAGCAGCCTACTTGTGGGGTCGGACTATGGCTACACCTTC.

There are many counts of this clonotype. This rearrangement joins TRBV7-9 to TRBJ2-3; 7 bases are shared with TRBD2. Losses at the gene ends were 10 bases for V and 0 bases for J; bases not matched to a gene: 10. The CDR3 loop spans 15 amino acids. Per germline, CDR1 SEHNR and CDR2 FQNEAQ (reference sequence). CDR3 nucleotide sequence: TGTGCCACCGACTTAATTAGCGGGAGCACAGATACGCAGTATTTT. This translates into CATDLISGSTDTQYF.